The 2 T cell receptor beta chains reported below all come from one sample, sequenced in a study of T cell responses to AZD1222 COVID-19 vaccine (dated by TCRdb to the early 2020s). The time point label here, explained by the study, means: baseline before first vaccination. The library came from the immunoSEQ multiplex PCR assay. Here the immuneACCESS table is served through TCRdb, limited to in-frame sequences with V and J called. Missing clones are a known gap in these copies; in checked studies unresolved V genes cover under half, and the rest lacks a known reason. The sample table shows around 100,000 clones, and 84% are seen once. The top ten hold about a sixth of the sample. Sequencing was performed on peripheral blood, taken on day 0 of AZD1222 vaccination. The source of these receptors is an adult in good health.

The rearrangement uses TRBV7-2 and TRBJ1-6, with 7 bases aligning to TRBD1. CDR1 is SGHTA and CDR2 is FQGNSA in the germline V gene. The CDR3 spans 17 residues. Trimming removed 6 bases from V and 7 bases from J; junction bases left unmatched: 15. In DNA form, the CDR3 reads TGTGCCAGCAGACCAACCCCGGGACAGATGAGCAATTCACCCCTCCACTTT. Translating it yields CASRPTPGQMSNSPLHF. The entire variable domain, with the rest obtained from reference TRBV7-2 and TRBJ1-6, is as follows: GAGVSQSPSNKVTEKGKDVELRCDPISGHTALYWYRQSLGQGLEFLIYFQGNSAPDKSGLPSDRFSAERTGGSVSTLTIQRTQQEDSAVYLCASRPTPGQMSNSPLHFGNGTRLTVT.

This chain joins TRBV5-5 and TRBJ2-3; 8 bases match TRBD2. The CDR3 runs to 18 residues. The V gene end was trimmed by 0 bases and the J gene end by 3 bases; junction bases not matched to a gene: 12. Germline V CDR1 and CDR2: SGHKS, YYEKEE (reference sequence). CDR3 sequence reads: CASSLEYPKRERTDTQYF. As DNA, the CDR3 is TGTGCCAGCAGCTTGGAGTATCCAAAGCGGGAGAGGACAGATACGCAGTATTTT. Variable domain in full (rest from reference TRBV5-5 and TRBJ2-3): DAGVTQSPTHLIKTRGQQVTLRCSPISGHKSVSWYQQVLGQGPQFIFQYYEKEERGRGNFPDRFSARQFPNYSSELNVNALLLGDSALYLCASSLEYPKRERTDTQYFGPGTRLTVL.